This T cell receptor beta chain derives from a study of blood T cell repertoires in COVID-19. Overall study: Samples of COVID-19 (acute and convalescent) were obtained from the United States, Italy and Spain. Sources were T cells, B-cell-depleted T cells, or PBMCs; the material itself was cDNA or gDNA.

V shed 5 bases and J shed 1 base, with 5 bases lying between them. CDR1 is MNHEY and CDR2 is SVGAGI in the germline V gene. The CDR3 covers 12 residues. Per the original methods: Amplification of reference gene primers provided the estimated nucleated cell counts. Produced via immunoSEQ multiplex PCR; TCRdb's table is partial and in-frame only. V and J calls and clone size are given by that table; D and trimming were obtained from the DNA. The repertoire holds around 100,000 clones, 65% to 80% seen once, with 20% to 25% in the top ten. Sequenced sample: peripheral blood. This TCR was recovered from a man aged 70 or older with active or convalescent COVID-19. The chain employs TRBV6-5 and TRBJ1-1; D may be TRBD1 (5 bases). CDR3 nucleotide sequence: TGTGCCAGCAGTAGGGGGAACACTGAAGCTTTCTTT. Translation: CASSRGNTEAFF.